The text below deals with one T cell receptor (beta chain). A second about 7 to 11 cycle PCR used barcoded and J-beta primers. MiXCR was run by TCRdb on the 5' RACE reads, yielding one entry per CDR3 protein. The sample consists of 1,100,000 or so distinct CDR3 sequences, around 43% of them appearing once. Trimming removed 0 bases from V and 4 bases from J, with 12 bases in between. In germline, CDR1 is MGHRA, CDR2 YSYEKL. CDR3 length: 16 residues. This sample was included in a study of blood T cells in healthy people across ages. V is TRBV4-1 and J is TRBJ1-4; D remains ambiguous. The specimen sequenced was blood. The sequence was collected from a woman between 55 and 75 years old in good health. In DNA form, the CDR3 reads TGCGCCAGCAGCCAAGATGGAGGCGGTGGTAATGAAAAACTGTTTTTT. Its translation is CASSQDGGGGNEKLFF.